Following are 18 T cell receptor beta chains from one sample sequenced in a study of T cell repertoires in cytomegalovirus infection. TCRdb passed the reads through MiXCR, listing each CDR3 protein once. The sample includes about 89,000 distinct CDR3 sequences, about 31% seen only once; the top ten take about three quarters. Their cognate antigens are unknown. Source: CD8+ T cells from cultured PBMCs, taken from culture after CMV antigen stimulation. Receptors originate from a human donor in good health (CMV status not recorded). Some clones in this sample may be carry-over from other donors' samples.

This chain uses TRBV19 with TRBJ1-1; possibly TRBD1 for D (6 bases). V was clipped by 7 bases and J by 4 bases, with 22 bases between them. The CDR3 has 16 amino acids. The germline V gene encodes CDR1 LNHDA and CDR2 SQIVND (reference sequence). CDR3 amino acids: CASITPGDGISTEAFF. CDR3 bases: TGTGCCAGTATTACCCCAGGGGATGGGATTAGCACTGAAGCTTTCTTT.

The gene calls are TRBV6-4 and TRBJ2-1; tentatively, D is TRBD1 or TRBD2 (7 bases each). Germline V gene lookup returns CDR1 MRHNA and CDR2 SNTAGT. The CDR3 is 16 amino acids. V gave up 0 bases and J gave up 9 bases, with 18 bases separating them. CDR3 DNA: TGTGCCAGCAGTGACTCGGCAGGGGGGGGTGGTTCTGAGCAGTTCTTC. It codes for CASSDSAGGGGSEQFF.

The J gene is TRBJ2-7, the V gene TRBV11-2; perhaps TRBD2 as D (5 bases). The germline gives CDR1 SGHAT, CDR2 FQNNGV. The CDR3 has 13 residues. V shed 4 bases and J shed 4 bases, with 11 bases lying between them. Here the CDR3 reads CASSSSRAYEQYF. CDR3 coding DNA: TGTGCCAGCAGCTCGTCGAGGGCATACGAGCAGTACTTC.

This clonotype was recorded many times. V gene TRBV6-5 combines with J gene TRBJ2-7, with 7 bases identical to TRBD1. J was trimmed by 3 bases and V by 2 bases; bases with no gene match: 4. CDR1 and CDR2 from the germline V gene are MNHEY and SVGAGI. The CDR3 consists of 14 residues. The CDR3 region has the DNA TGTGCCAGCAGTTACGCTGGGACAGACTACGAGCAGTACTTC. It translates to CASSYAGTDYEQYF.

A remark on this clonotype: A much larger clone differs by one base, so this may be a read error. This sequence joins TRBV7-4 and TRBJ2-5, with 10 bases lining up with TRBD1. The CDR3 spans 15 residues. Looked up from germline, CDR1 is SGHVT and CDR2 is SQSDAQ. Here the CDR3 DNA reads TGTGGCAGCAGTGAGCTGGACAGGGGGCAAGAGACCCAGTACTTC. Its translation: CGSSELDRGQETQYF.

CDR3 region: CASSSYTTGELFF. The CDR3 DNA reads as TGTGCCAGCAGCTCATACACCACCGGGGAGCTGTTTTTT. The chain joins TRBV7-3 to TRBJ2-2; D is uncertain. The germline V gene encodes CDR1 SGHTA and CDR2 FQGTGA. Trimming took 4 bases from V and 4 from J, leaving 7 bases between them. The CDR3 has 13 amino acids. Based on the CDR3 plus reference TRBV7-3 and TRBJ2-2, the full variable domain is GAGVSQTPSNKVTEKGKYVELRCDPISGHTALYWYRQSLGQGPEFLIYFQGTGAADDSGLPNDRFFAVRPEGSVSTLKIQRTERGDSAVYLCASSSYTTGELFFGEGSRLTVL.

The CDR3: CASSQGEGSSPLHF. For the CDR3, the DNA is TGCGCCAGCAGCCAAGGGGAGGGCAGTTCACCCCTCCACTTT. The chain joins TRBV4-1 to TRBJ1-6; no definite D call. Trimming removed 1 base at V and 9 bases at J, with 10 bases between. CDR3 length: 14 residues. The germline V gene encodes CDR1 MGHRA and CDR2 YSYEKL.

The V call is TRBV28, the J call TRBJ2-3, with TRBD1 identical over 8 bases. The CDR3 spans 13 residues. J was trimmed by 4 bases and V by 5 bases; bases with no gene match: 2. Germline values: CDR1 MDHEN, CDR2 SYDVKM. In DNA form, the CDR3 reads TGTGCCAGCAGTGGACAGGGTCCAGATACGCAGTATTTT. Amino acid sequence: CASSGQGPDTQYF.

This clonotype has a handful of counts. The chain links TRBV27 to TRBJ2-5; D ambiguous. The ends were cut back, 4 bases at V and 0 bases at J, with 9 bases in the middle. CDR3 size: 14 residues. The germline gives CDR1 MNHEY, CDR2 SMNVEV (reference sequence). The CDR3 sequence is CASSWLANQETQYF. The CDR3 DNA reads TGTGCCAGCAGTTGGTTGGCGAACCAAGAGACCCAGTACTTC.

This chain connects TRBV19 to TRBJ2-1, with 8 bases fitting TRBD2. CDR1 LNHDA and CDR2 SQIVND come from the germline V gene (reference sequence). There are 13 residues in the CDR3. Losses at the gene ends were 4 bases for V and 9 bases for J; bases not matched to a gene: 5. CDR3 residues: CASSKGLVIEQFF. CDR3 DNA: TGTGCCAGTAGTAAGGGACTAGTGATTGAGCAGTTCTTC.

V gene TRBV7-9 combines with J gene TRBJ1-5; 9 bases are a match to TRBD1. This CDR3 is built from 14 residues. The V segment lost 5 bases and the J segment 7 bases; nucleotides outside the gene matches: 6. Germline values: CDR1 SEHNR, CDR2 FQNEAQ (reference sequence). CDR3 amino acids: CASSPGQGGQPQHF. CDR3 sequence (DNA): TGTGCCAGCAGCCCGGGACAGGGAGGGCAGCCCCAGCATTTT.

CDR3: CASSPTGGLNQPQHF. The CDR3 DNA follows: TGTGCCAGCAGCCCTACAGGGGGCCTAAATCAGCCCCAGCATTTT. The chain links TRBV6-5 to TRBJ1-5, with TRBD1 identical over 9 bases. V shed 6 bases and J 4 bases; nucleotides not matched to a gene: 7. This CDR3 is 15 amino acids long. CDR1 and CDR2 (germline): MNHEY, SVGAGI.

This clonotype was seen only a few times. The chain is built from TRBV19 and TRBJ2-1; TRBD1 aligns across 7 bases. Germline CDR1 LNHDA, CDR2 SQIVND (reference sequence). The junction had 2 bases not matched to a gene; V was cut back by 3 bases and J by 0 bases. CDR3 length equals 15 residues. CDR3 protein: CASSMAGGSYNEQFF. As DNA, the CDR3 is TGTGCCAGTAGTATGGCAGGGGGCTCCTACAATGAGCAGTTCTTC.

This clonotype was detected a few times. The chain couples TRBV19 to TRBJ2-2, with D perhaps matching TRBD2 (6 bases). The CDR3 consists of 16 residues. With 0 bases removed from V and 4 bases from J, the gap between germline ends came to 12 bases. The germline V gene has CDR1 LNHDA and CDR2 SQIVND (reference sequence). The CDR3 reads CASSIDLGGTTGELFF. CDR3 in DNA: TGTGCCAGTAGTATAGACTTGGGGGGAACCACCGGGGAGCTGTTTTTT.

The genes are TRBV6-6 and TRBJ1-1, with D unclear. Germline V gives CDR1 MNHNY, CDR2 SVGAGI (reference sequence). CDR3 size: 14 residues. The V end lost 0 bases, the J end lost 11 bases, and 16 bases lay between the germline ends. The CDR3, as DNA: TGTGCCAGCAGTTACTCGACCTTTCTGGATTCGGCTTTCTTT. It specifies CASSYSTFLDSAFF.

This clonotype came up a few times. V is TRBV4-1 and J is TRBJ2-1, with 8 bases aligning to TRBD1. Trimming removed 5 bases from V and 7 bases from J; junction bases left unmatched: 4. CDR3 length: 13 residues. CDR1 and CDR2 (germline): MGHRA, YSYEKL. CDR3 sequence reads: CASSNDRGNEQFF. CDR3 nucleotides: TGCGCCAGCAGCAACGACAGGGGAAATGAGCAGTTCTTC.

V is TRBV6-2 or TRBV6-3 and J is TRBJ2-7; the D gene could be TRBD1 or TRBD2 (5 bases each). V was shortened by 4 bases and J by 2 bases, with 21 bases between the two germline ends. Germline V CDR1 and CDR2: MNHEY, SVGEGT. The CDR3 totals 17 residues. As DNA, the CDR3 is TGTGCCAGCAGTTTAACCGGGGCTATAAGATCTCCCTACGAGCAGTACTTC. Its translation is CASSLTGAIRSPYEQYF.

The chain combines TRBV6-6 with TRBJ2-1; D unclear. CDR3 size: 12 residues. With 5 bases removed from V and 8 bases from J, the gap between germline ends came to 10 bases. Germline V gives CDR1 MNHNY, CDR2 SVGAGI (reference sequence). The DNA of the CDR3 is TGTGCCAGCAGTCCACAAGGCGATGAGCAGTTCTTC. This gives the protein CASSPQGDEQFF.